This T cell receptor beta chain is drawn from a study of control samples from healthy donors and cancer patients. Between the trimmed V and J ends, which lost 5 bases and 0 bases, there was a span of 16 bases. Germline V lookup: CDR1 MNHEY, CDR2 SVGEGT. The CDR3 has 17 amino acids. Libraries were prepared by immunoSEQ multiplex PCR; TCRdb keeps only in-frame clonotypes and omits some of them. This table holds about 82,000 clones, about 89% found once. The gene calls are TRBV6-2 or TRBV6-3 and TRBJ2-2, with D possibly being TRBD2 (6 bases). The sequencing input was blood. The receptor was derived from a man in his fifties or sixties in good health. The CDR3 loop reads CASSTRGGTSNTGELFF. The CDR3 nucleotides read TGTGCCAGCAGTACCCGCGGAGGGACCTCGAACACCGGGGAGCTGTTTTTT.